These 22 T cell receptor beta chains came from one sample sequenced in a study of blood T cell repertoires in COVID-19. Profiling relied on immunoSEQ multiplex PCR, and the TCRdb table lists in-frame clones only, not all of them. The table has 250,000 or so clones, more than 75% seen once. The sequenced material came from peripheral blood. These receptors all stem from a woman aged 60-75 years with COVID-19, enrolled during active disease.

The chain is built from TRBV6-6 and TRBJ1-1; 7 bases agree with TRBD1. Per germline, CDR1 MNHNY and CDR2 SVGAGI (reference sequence). Trimming cost V 5 bases and J 0 bases; bases outside gene matches: 6. CDR3 size: 15 residues. CDR3 DNA sequence: TGTGCCAGCAGTACCCAGGACAGGCTGAACACTGAAGCTTTCTTT. Protein product: CASSTQDRLNTEAFF.

The genes are TRBV5-4 and TRBJ2-5; 8 bases line up with TRBD2. Germline values: CDR1 SGHNT, CDR2 YYREEE (reference sequence). V shed 4 bases and J 4 bases; nucleotides not matched to a gene: 9. The CDR3 spans 15 residues. The CDR3 DNA sequence: TGTGCCAGCAGCGCCGGGGGGGGAGCCCCAGAGACCCAGTACTTC. Translation: CASSAGGGAPETQYF.

Only a few counts were recorded for this clone. V gene TRBV6-5 combines with J gene TRBJ2-7, with a tentative D call TRBD1 (6 bases). The CDR3 consists of 14 residues. V was clipped by 6 bases and J by 5 bases, with 17 bases between them. CDR1 and CDR2 from the germline V gene are MNHEY and SVGAGI. DNA for the CDR3: TGTGCCAGCAGACCAACAGGGTTAACGAACGAGCAGTACTTC. The encoded protein is CASRPTGLTNEQYF.

The chain couples TRBV25-1 to TRBJ2-7; TRBD1 matches 9 bases. CDR3 length: 15 amino acids. The germline gives CDR1 MGHDK, CDR2 SYGVNS. V shed 3 bases and J 5 bases; nucleotides not matched to a gene: 8. The CDR3 protein is CASSDSRTGVDEQYF. DNA for the CDR3: TGTGCCAGCAGTGACTCAAGGACAGGGGTCGACGAGCAGTACTTC.

V is TRBV2 and J is TRBJ2-3; D may be TRBD1 (6 bases). This CDR3 has 14 amino acids. Germline CDR1 SNHLY, CDR2 FYNNEI. The ends were cut back, 6 bases at V and 2 bases at J, with 12 bases in the middle. The CDR3 sequence: CASRGHLHTDTQYF. The CDR3 nucleotides read TGTGCCAGCAGGGGACACCTTCACACAGATACGCAGTATTTT. Looking up the rest from reference TRBV2 and TRBJ2-3 gives the full variable domain: EPEVTQTPSHQVTQMGQEVILRCVPISNHLYFYWYRQILGQKVEFLVSFYNNEISEKSEIFDDQFSVERPDGSNFTLKIRSTKLEDSAMYFCASRGHLHTDTQYFGPGTRLTVL.

This clone was detected only once. The chain employs TRBV7-9 and TRBJ2-7; the match to TRBD1 covers 9 bases. There are 16 residues in the CDR3. The V gene's germline CDR1 is SEHNR and CDR2 FQNEAQ (reference sequence). V dropped 4 bases and J dropped 7; count of bases not matched to a gene: 14. Here the CDR3 reads CASSSPPGQGPTEQYF. CDR3 nucleotide sequence: TGTGCCAGCAGCTCACCCCCGGGACAGGGACCTACGGAGCAGTACTTC.

The rearrangement joins TRBV15 to TRBJ1-1, with a tentative D call TRBD1 (5 bases). The V end lost 0 bases, the J end lost 5 bases, and 13 bases lay between the germline ends. CDR1 is LNHNV and CDR2 is YYDKDF in the germline V gene (reference sequence). The CDR3 is made up of 15 amino acids. The CDR3 DNA follows: TGTGCCACCAGCAGAGATCGGGACGCGGGGACTGAAGCTTTCTTT. Protein sequence: CATSRDRDAGTEAFF.

This rearrangement joins TRBV18 to TRBJ1-5, with a tentative D call TRBD1 (5 bases). With 6 bases removed from V and 0 bases from J, the gap between germline ends came to 12 bases. Germline CDR1 KGHSH, CDR2 LQKENI. The CDR3 runs 15 residues. Written as DNA, the CDR3 is TGTGCCAGCTCGCCCTTGGGGCGTAGCAATCAGCCCCAGCATTTT. Amino acids: CASSPLGRSNQPQHF.

The gene calls are TRBV5-5 and TRBJ1-2; TRBD1 might be the D (5 bases). Germline V gene data show CDR1 as SGHKS and CDR2 as YYEKEE (reference sequence). The CDR3 extends over 18 amino acids. Trimming removed 6 bases at V and 6 bases at J, with 30 bases between. The CDR3 DNA sequence: TGTGCCAGCATCCCCGTCAGCACCAGGGAATTCAGTCGGGATGGCTACACCTTC. This sequence encodes CASIPVSTREFSRDGYTF.

This clone was counted once. The rearrangement uses TRBV20-1 and TRBJ2-6; D may be TRBD2 (5 bases). The V end was cut by 3 bases, the J end by 0 bases, with 12 bases between. Germline V gene sequence: CDR1 DFQATT, CDR2 SNEGSKA (reference sequence). CDR3 length: 16 residues. In nucleotides, the CDR3 is TGCAGTGCTAGTGCGGGTACAAGCTCTGGGGCCAACGTCCTGACTTTC. Amino acids: CSASAGTSSGANVLTF.

The chain uses TRBV6-6 and TRBJ1-6, with a possible D match to TRBD1 (6 bases). V was clipped by 0 bases and J by 9 bases, with 12 bases between them. The CDR3 sequence is 15 residues long. Germline values: CDR1 MNHNY, CDR2 SVGAGI (reference sequence). The CDR3 DNA follows: TGTGCCAGCAGTTACTCTACTTCGACAGGTTCACCCCTCCACTTT. Amino acids: CASSYSTSTGSPLHF.

The genes are TRBV2 and TRBJ1-2, with unresolved D. The CDR3 runs 14 residues. Germline V lookup: CDR1 SNHLY, CDR2 FYNNEI. Trimming removed 5 bases at V and 0 bases at J, with 10 bases between. CDR3 DNA: TGTGCCAGCAGTTTGGGCAGAACTAACTATGGCTACACCTTC. Encoded protein: CASSLGRTNYGYTF.

The chain combines TRBV11-2 with TRBJ2-3, with 7 bases aligning to TRBD2. V was clipped by 4 bases and J by 6 bases; unmatched bases: 13. The CDR3 loop spans 16 amino acids. The germline CDR1 and CDR2 sequences are SGHAT and FQNNGV. CDR3 sequence (DNA): TGTGCCAGCAGCTCCGAGGGAGGGCTAGCGTCGGATACGCAGTATTTT. Translation gives CASSSEGGLASDTQYF.

V is TRBV27 and J is TRBJ2-3; 9 bases align to TRBD2. V lost 6 bases, J lost 5 bases, and 12 bases stayed unmatched. Germline V CDR1 and CDR2: MNHEY, SMNVEV (reference sequence). This CDR3 contains 16 residues. The CDR3 DNA follows: TGTGCCAGCAGACGTAATAGCGGGAGTCTGGTAGATACGCAGTATTTT. Its translation: CASRRNSGSLVDTQYF.

V gene TRBV11-2 combines with J gene TRBJ2-7; tentative D call: TRBD1 (5 bases). Germline V gives CDR1 SGHAT, CDR2 FQNNGV. V was cut by 1 base and J by 5 bases, with 12 bases left in between. The CDR3 sequence is 14 residues long. The CDR3 is CASSLAFRGDEQYF. For the CDR3, the DNA is TGTGCCAGCAGCTTAGCGTTTAGGGGTGACGAGCAGTACTTC.

The chain links TRBV19 to TRBJ1-5; 10 nucleotides align to TRBD1. Germline V lookup: CDR1 LNHDA, CDR2 SQIVND (reference sequence). The CDR3 totals 15 residues. V was pared by 6 bases and J by 5 bases, with 7 bases of the junction left unmatched. The CDR3 DNA follows: TGTGCCAGTAGAGAGAGACAGGGGGCTTATCAGCCCCAGCATTTT. Residues: CASRERQGAYQPQHF.

The V and J genes are TRBV5-1 and TRBJ2-1; 8 nucleotides agree with TRBD2. Trimming at V came to 4 bases and at J to 0 bases, leaving 9 bases not matched to a gene. The CDR3 has 17 residues. Germline V gene data show CDR1 as SGHRS and CDR2 as YFSETQ. CDR3 DNA sequence: TGCGCCAGCAGCCGGATGACTAGCGCAACCTCCTACAATGAGCAGTTCTTC. This gives the protein CASSRMTSATSYNEQFF.

V and J are TRBV5-5 and TRBJ2-7, with TRBD1 identical over 7 bases. CDR3 length equals 15 residues. Germline CDR1 is SGHKS and CDR2 is YYEKEE (reference sequence). V shed 2 bases and J 1 base; nucleotides not matched to a gene: 6. The chain's CDR3 is CASSFRQGSSYEQYF. DNA of the CDR3: TGTGCCAGCAGCTTCCGACAGGGATCTTCCTACGAGCAGTACTTC.

The V gene is TRBV6-5, the J gene TRBJ2-1; the D gene is possibly TRBD2 (6 bases). Germline V lookup: CDR1 MNHEY, CDR2 SVGAGI. Trimming cost V 5 bases and J 9 bases, with 20 bases left between them. The CDR3 spans 15 residues. The CDR3 DNA follows: TGTGCCAGCAGTCTACCTGTCGGGAGTATTGTTGAGCAGTTCTTC. Encoded protein: CASSLPVGSIVEQFF.

The chain joins TRBV9 to TRBJ2-1; possible D gene TRBD1, 6 bases. The CDR3 is 16 residues long. The V end was cut by 3 bases, the J end by 5 bases, with 18 bases between. From germline, CDR1 is SGDLS and CDR2 YYNGEE. CDR3 sequence: CASSGVDSRLDNEQFF. DNA of the CDR3: TGTGCCAGCAGCGGAGTGGACAGCCGACTCGACAATGAGCAGTTCTTC.

CDR3 bases: TGTGCCAGTAGTATTTATTCTCTGGGACAGGGAGGTGGCGAGCAGTACTTC. This gives the protein CASSIYSLGQGGGEQYF. The J gene is TRBJ2-7, the V gene TRBV19, with 9 bases matching TRBD1. V lost 3 bases to trimming and J lost 6 bases; unmatched junction nucleotides: 15. This CDR3 is 17 amino acids long. From germline, CDR1 is LNHDA and CDR2 SQIVND (reference sequence).

The chain joins TRBV25-1 to TRBJ1-1; 7 nucleotides align to TRBD1. The CDR3 runs 14 residues. V shed 6 bases, J shed 1 base, and the junction held 5 bases outside the gene matches. CDR1 is MGHDK, CDR2 SYGVNS, per germline. CDR3 loop: CASSLGTANTEAFF. The CDR3 nucleotides are TGTGCCAGCAGCTTGGGGACAGCGAACACTGAAGCTTTCTTT.